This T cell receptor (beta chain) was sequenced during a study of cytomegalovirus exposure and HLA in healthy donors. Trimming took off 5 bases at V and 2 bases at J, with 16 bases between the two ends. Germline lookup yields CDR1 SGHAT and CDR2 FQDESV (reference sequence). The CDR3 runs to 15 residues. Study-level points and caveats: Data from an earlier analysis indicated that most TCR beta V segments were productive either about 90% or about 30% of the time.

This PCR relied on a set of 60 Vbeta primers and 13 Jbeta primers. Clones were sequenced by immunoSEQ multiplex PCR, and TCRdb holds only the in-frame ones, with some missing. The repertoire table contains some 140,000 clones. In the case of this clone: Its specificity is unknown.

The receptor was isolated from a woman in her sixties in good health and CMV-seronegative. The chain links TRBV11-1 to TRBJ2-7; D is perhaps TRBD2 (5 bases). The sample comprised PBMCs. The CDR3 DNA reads TGTGCCAGCAGCCGAGAGATCGGACTGGCCTACGAGCAGTACTTC. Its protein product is CASSREIGLAYEQYF.